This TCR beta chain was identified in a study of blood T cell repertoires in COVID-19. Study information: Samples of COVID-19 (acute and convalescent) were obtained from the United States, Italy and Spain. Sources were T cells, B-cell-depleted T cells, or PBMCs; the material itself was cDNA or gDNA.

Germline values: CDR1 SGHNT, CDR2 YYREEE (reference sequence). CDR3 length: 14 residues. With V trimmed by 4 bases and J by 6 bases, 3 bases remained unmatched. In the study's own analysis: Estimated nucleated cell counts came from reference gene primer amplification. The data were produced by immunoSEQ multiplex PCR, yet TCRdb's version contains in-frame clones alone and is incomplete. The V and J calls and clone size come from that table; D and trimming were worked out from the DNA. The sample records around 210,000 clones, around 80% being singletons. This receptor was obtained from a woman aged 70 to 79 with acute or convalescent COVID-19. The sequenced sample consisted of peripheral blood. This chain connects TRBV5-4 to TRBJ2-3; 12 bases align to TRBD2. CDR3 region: CASSLTSGRDTQYF. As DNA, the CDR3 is TGTGCCAGCAGCCTCACTAGCGGGAGGGATACGCAGTATTTT.